Listed below are T cell receptor beta chains from one sample, sequenced in a study of vaccination effects on CD4 cells after COVID-19. Their specific antigens are unknown. The assay was immunoSEQ multiplex PCR, and TCRdb's table has in-frame clones only and misses some. The sample includes approximately 30,000 clones, roughly four fifths of them seen just once. The input for sequencing was CD4+ T cells from PBMCs cultured without peptide, taken after COVID-19 vaccination. The receptors shown here come from a human donor who had a prior SARS-CoV-2 infection. Each CDR3 is given with its conserved first and last residue. The D gene is left open where the match is weak. Part of the rows lack a size; the others show once, few, many or a class for expanded clones.

v_call,j_call,clone_size,d_call,cdr3_aa,cdr3_nt
TRBV12-5,TRBJ1-6,-,-,CASGLESIRDSPLHF,TGTGCTAGTGGTTTGGAGTCCATCAGGGATTCACCCCTCCACTTT
TRBV13,TRBJ2-1,-,TRBD2,CASSITSGETYNEQFF,TGTGCCAGCAGCATAACTAGCGGGGAAACCTACAATGAGCAGTTCTTC
TRBV10-3,TRBJ1-6,few,-,CANRPAYNSPLHF,TGTGCCAACCGACCAGCCTATAATTCACCCCTCCACTTT
TRBV7-9,TRBJ1-1,-,-,CASSLALNTEAFF,TGTGCCAGCAGCTTAGCACTTAACACTGAAGCTTTCTTT
TRBV7-8,TRBJ2-2,once,TRBD1,CASSSRGGGQDLFANTGELFF,TGTGCCAGCAGCTCACGAGGTGGGGGACAGGACCTTTTCGCGAACACCGGGGAGCTGTTTTTT
TRBV10-3,TRBJ1-2,-,-,CAISESYRDYGYTF,TGTGCCATCAGTGAGTCATACAGGGACTATGGCTACACCTTC
TRBV6-1,TRBJ2-7,-,TRBD1,CASSVKNRGRPYEQYF,TGTGCCAGCAGTGTAAAAAACAGGGGAAGACCCTACGAGCAGTACTTC
TRBV5-1,TRBJ1-2,once,-,CASSFGQVEGYTF,TGCGCCAGCAGCTTTGGTCAGGTAGAGGGCTACACCTTC
TRBV5-6,TRBJ2-2,few,-,CASSFFTGELFF,TGTGCCAGCAGCTTTTTCACCGGGGAGCTGTTTTTT
TRBV6-6,TRBJ2-7,-,-,CASSYSMGFDYEQYF,TGTGCCAGCAGTTACTCGATGGGGTTCGACTACGAGCAGTACTTC
TRBV21-1,TRBJ1-2,-,-,CASRPEDRVYGYTF,TGTGCCAGCAGACCCGAAGACAGGGTCTATGGCTACACCTTC
TRBV7-2,TRBJ2-1,-,-,CASSSGDPLSSYNEQFF,TGTGCCAGCAGCTCGGGGGACCCCCTGAGCTCCTACAATGAGCAGTTCTTC
TRBV5-1,TRBJ2-7,-,-,CASSLSVAGGGEQYF,TGCGCCAGCAGCTTGTCGGTGGCAGGGGGAGGGGAGCAGTACTTC
TRBV18,TRBJ1-5,-,TRBD1,CASSRQGGPEPQHF,TGTGCCAGCTCCCGACAGGGGGGCCCGGAGCCCCAGCATTTT
TRBV19,TRBJ1-3,-,-,CASSILPFGTSGNTIYF,TGTGCCAGTAGTATTCTTCCTTTTGGGACGTCTGGAAACACCATATATTTT
TRBV2,TRBJ2-3,few,-,CASRVVGDTQYF,TGTGCCAGCAGGGTTGTGGGGGATACGCAGTATTTT
TRBV28,TRBJ1-1,-,-,CASSLGERTEAFF,TGTGCCAGCAGTTTGGGGGAGAGGACTGAAGCTTTCTTT
TRBV7-8,TRBJ1-6,-,TRBD1,CASSSDRGPPLHF,TGTGCCAGCAGCTCGGACAGGGGGCCACCCCTCCACTTT
TRBV24-1,TRBJ1-4,-,TRBD1,CATSDLTGAISEKLFF,TGTGCCACCAGTGATTTGACAGGGGCGATAAGTGAAAAACTGTTTTTT
TRBV5-1,TRBJ2-1,-,-,CASSLVAGNHNEQFF,TGCGCCAGCAGCTTGGTCGCCGGGAATCACAATGAGCAGTTCTTC
TRBV2,TRBJ2-5,-,TRBD2,CASREAGGREETQYF,TGTGCCAGCAGGGAAGCGGGGGGCAGAGAAGAGACCCAGTACTTC
TRBV27,TRBJ2-1,-,TRBD2,CASSQYHTSGGYNEQFF,TGTGCCAGCAGTCAATACCACACTAGCGGGGGATACAATGAGCAGTTCTTC
TRBV7-9,TRBJ2-3,-,TRBD2,CASSLGLAGGPVTDTQYF,TGTGCCAGCAGCCTGGGACTAGCGGGAGGGCCCGTTACAGATACGCAGTATTTT
TRBV19,TRBJ2-5,-,-,CASLWGVEETQYF,TGTGCCAGTTTATGGGGGGTGGAGGAGACCCAGTACTTC
TRBV27,TRBJ2-7,-,TRBD2,CASSFSAPGLAGDEQYF,TGTGCCAGCAGTTTCTCGGCGCCGGGACTAGCGGGGGACGAGCAGTACTTC
TRBV7-2,TRBJ2-1,-,TRBD2,CASSPRTRRAYNEQFF,TGTGCCAGCAGCCCTCGGACTAGAAGGGCCTACAATGAGCAGTTCTTC
TRBV7-2,TRBJ1-1,few,-,CASSFYRNTEAFF,TGTGCCAGCAGCTTCTACAGGAACACTGAAGCTTTCTTT
TRBV18,TRBJ2-5,-,TRBD1,CASSPNRGETQYF,TGTGCCAGCTCACCGAACAGGGGAGAGACCCAGTACTTC
TRBV11-2,TRBJ1-1,-,-,CASRAVLGGTFF,TGTGCCAGCAGAGCGGTATTGGGTGGAACTTTCTTT